A selection of T cell receptor beta chains follows, all from one sample in a study of blood T cell repertoires in COVID-19. Assay: immunoSEQ multiplex PCR; the TCRdb copy retains only in-frame clones and omits some. The data hold some 56,000 clones, with roughly 90% observed a single time. Material: peripheral blood. The receptors shown here come from a human donor in a cohort sampled during active COVID-19. Both conserved end residues are part of each CDR3. A D gene is named only where the DNA matches it firmly. Size is stated for part of the rows, as once, few or many counts, or as a class when the clone is expanded.

clone_size j_call v_call d_call cdr3_length cdr3_nt cdr3_aa
. TRBJ2-1 TRBV6-5 . 15 TGTGCCAGCACCTTCCGACAGGCGAGGTTCAATGAGCAGTTCTTC CASTFRQARFNEQFF
once TRBJ1-4 TRBV18 . 13 TGTGCCAGCTCACGGACATTAGAGGAAAAACTGTTTTTT CASSRTLEEKLFF
. TRBJ1-6 TRBV27 TRBD1 18 TGTGCCAGCAGTGCCGGGACAGGGAGACGCGTCTATAATTCACCCCTCCACTTT CASSAGTGRRVYNSPLHF
few TRBJ2-7 TRBV2 TRBD1 15 TGTGCCAGCAGTTCTCCCGGGACAGGGGGCCACGAGCAGTACTTC CASSSPGTGGHEQYF
. TRBJ1-6 TRBV7-2 TRBD1 14 TGTGCCAGCAGCCGGACAGGGTGGGATTCACCCCTCCACTTT CASSRTGWDSPLHF
. TRBJ1-1 TRBV11-3 . 14 TGTGCCAGCAGCCCCCCGAGATCGCGGACTGAAGCTTTCTTT CASSPPRSRTEAFF
. TRBJ1-2 TRBV9 TRBD1 15 TGTGCCAGCAGCGTAGGAGGGACAGGGCGGCAGGGCTACACCTTC CASSVGGTGRQGYTF
. TRBJ2-1 TRBV14 . 13 TGTGCCAGCAGCCAAGGCCGGTACAATGAGCAGTTCTTC CASSQGRYNEQFF
. TRBJ2-3 TRBV30 TRBD2 22 TGTGCCTGGATCAACCGCCAAGTAACAATCGGACTAGCGGGGGGGCGGACAGATACGCAGTATTTT CAWINRQVTIGLAGGRTDTQYF
. TRBJ2-7 TRBV7-2 . 14 TGTGCCAGCAGCCCACAGGGAATGTCCTACGAGCAGTACTTC CASSPQGMSYEQYF
once TRBJ1-4 TRBV27 . 17 TGTGCCAGCAGTCATCGTGTGTGGGGGGGCACTAATGAAAAACTGTTTTTT CASSHRVWGGTNEKLFF
. TRBJ2-3 TRBV5-1 . 15 TGCGCCAGCAGCTTTAGGAGCGGGAGCACAGATACGCAGTATTTT CASSFRSGSTDTQYF
. TRBJ1-4 TRBV28 TRBD1 15 TGTGCCAGCAGTTTAATGGGACAGGGATATGAAAAACTGTTTTTT CASSLMGQGYEKLFF
. TRBJ1-1 TRBV29-1 TRBD1 13 TGCAGCGCCCTCGGACAGGGTGGCACTGAAGCTTTCTTT CSALGQGGTEAFF
. TRBJ1-5 TRBV7-2 TRBD1 13 TGTGCCAGCAGAACAGGGGGCTCTCAGCCCCAGCATTTT CASRTGGSQPQHF
. TRBJ1-2 TRBV12-3/TRBV12-4 . 12 TGTGCCAGCAGTTTATTGAGGGGGAGCTACACCTTC CASSLLRGSYTF
. TRBJ1-6 TRBV7-3 . 14 TGTGCCAGCAGCTTAGGGGCAGCAAGGTCACCCCTCCACTTT CASSLGAARSPLHF
. TRBJ2-3 TRBV21-1 . 14 TGTGCCAGCAGCAAAGGGCAGGCGTCAGATACGCAGTATTTT CASSKGQASDTQYF
once TRBJ1-1 TRBV19 TRBD1 18 TGTGCCAGTAGTATCCAACCCCCGGGACAGGGGCGAAGAGCTGAAGCTTTCTTT CASSIQPPGQGRRAEAFF
once TRBJ2-7 TRBV5-1 TRBD1 14 TGCGCCAGCAGCGCGGACAGGGTGGGCTACGAGCAGTACTTC CASSADRVGYEQYF
. TRBJ1-5 TRBV7-8 . 13 TGTGCCAGCAGCTTCGGGGTTGATCAGCCCCAGCATTTT CASSFGVDQPQHF
. TRBJ2-5 TRBV29-1 . 14 TGCAGCGGGACCTTACAGGGGGGGCAAGAGACCCAGTACTTC CSGTLQGGQETQYF
. TRBJ2-7 TRBV7-2 TRBD1 14 TGTGCCAGCAGCTTAGGACGACAGGGTTACGAGCAGTACTTC CASSLGRQGYEQYF
. TRBJ1-1 TRBV6-5 TRBD1 16 TGTGCCAGCAGTTTGAAACCGACAGGGGTGAACACTGAAGCTTTCTTT CASSLKPTGVNTEAFF
. TRBJ1-3 TRBV6-5 . 12 TGTGCCAGCAGTTCAACTGGAAACACCATATATTTT CASSSTGNTIYF
once TRBJ1-2 TRBV9 TRBD1 16 TGTGCCAGCAGCGTAGAGGTTAACAGGGGACCCTATGGCTACACCTTC CASSVEVNRGPYGYTF
once TRBJ2-3 TRBV7-2 TRBD1 16 TGTGCCAGCAGCTTGCTCGCGGGACAGGGGACAGATACGCAGTATTTT CASSLLAGQGTDTQYF
. TRBJ2-2 TRBV3-1/TRBV3-2 . 14 TGTGCCAGCAGCGGAAGGGGGTCCACCGGGGAGCTGTTTTTT CASSGRGSTGELFF
. TRBJ2-3 TRBV7-9 TRBD2 17 TGTGCCAGCAGCTTCGGCCGGGGGGGTATTAGCACAGATACGCAGTATTTT CASSFGRGGISTDTQYF
. TRBJ2-1 TRBV4-2 TRBD2 16 TGTGCCAGCAACCAAGGGCAAGCGGGGGGGGCCGATGAGCAGTTCTTC CASNQGQAGGADEQFF
. TRBJ2-7 TRBV6-6 TRBD2 15 TGTGCCAGCAGTTGGACTAGCGGGGGGCCGTACGAGCAGTACTTC CASSWTSGGPYEQYF
. TRBJ1-1 TRBV6-5 . 14 TGTGCCAGCAGTTCAGGGAAGGAGAACACTGAAGCTTTCTTT CASSSGKENTEAFF
. TRBJ1-4 TRBV19 TRBD1 18 TGTGCCAGTAGTAAACGGGACAGGGGGTTCTCTGTCGGTGAAAAACTGTTTTTT CASSKRDRGFSVGEKLFF
. TRBJ1-6 TRBV9 . 20 TGTGCCAGCAGCGTAGGTCCTGGCTCTGGGGGGGACTTATATAATTCACCCCTCCACTTT CASSVGPGSGGDLYNSPLHF
. TRBJ2-1 TRBV7-2 . 14 TGTGCCAGCAGCTTATCTCCCGGCGCGGGGGAGCAGTTCTTC CASSLSPGAGEQFF
. TRBJ1-1 TRBV6-2/TRBV6-3 TRBD1 15 TGTGCCAGCAGTCAAATTCGGACAGGGGGGACTGAAGCTTTCTTT CASSQIRTGGTEAFF
once TRBJ2-4 TRBV4-3 . 13 TGCGCCAGCAGCCAAGAGCAGGGATACTTTCAGTACTTC CASSQEQGYFQYF
. TRBJ2-7 TRBV6-6 TRBD2 15 TGTGCCAGCAGCCCTAGCGGGGGGGGACACTACGAGCAGTACTTC CASSPSGGGHYEQYF
. TRBJ1-2 TRBV7-9 TRBD1 18 TGTGCCAGCAGCGCATCGGGACAGGGGTCGCTACCTTCTAATGGCTACACCTTC CASSASGQGSLPSNGYTF